The 32 T cell receptor beta chains below were found in one sample sequenced in a study of cytomegalovirus exposure and HLA in healthy donors (TCRdb year 2017). Library creation used the immunoSEQ multiplex PCR assay. For the multiplex PCR, a mixture combining 60 forward primers for TCR Vbeta segments and 13 reverse primers for TCR Jbeta segments was used. This immuneACCESS table, as held by TCRdb, lists in-frame sequences with V and J called but not all clones. Of the missing ones, under half trace to an unresolved V gene in checked studies; the others have no known cause. For this sample the table gives some 140,000 clones, of which over 60% were detected only once. Roughly 1.2% of the sample belongs to the ten largest clones. Sequenced: PBMCs. The receptors here all came from a male donor in good health and CMV-seropositive.

This clone has only a few counts. The CDR3 sequence: CASSRSPGTDIYEQYF. Here the CDR3 DNA reads TGCGCCAGCAGCCGCTCCCCCGGGACAGACATTTACGAGCAGTACTTC. The genes are TRBV4-3 and TRBJ2-7, with 7 bases that match TRBD1. The CDR3 is 16 amino acids. The ends lost 4 bases at V and 4 bases at J; junction bases unmatched: 13. CDR1 and CDR2 from the germline V gene are LGHNA and YSLEER.

The sample holds one count of this clone. The CDR3 loop reads CASSRGGGGRALYEQYF. Here the CDR3 DNA reads TGTGCCAGCAGCCGAGGTGGTGGCGGGAGGGCCCTCTACGAGCAGTACTTC. The V call is TRBV7-8, the J call TRBJ2-7, with 9 nucleotides matching TRBD2. V lost 5 bases and J lost 3; bases outside the gene matches: 14. This CDR3 comprises 17 residues. Germline lookup yields CDR1 SGHVS and CDR2 FQNEAQ.

CDR3 DNA sequence: TGTGCCAGTAGTTTCACCGGGACAGTGAGCACCGGGGAGCTGTTTTTT. Amino acid sequence: CASSFTGTVSTGELFF. The chain employs TRBV19 and TRBJ2-2; 7 positions match TRBD1. CDR1 and CDR2 from the germline V gene are LNHDA and SQIVND (reference sequence). The CDR3 runs to 16 residues. J gave up 4 bases and V 5 bases, and 10 bases lay outside the gene matches.

On this clone itself: The junction departs from germline at one end; a sequencing error may be responsible. V gene TRBV5-1 combines with J gene TRBJ2-7; 11 nucleotides line up with TRBD1. The CDR3 runs to 16 residues. CDR1 SGHRS and CDR2 YFSETQ come from the germline V gene. CDR3 sequence: CASSPPPGTGGYEQSF. CDR3 in DNA: TGCGCCAGCAGCCCCCCTCCCGGGACAGGGGGGTACGAGCAGTCCTTC.

The rearrangement uses TRBV10-3 and TRBJ1-1; D unresolved. Germline assignment: CDR1 ENHRY and CDR2 SYGVKD. Between the trimmed V and J ends, which lost 0 bases and 5 bases, there was a span of 13 bases. The CDR3 is 15 amino acids. In DNA form, the CDR3 reads TGTGCCATCAGTGAGTCCCAGGTCATGTGGACTGAAGCTTTCTTT. Its protein product is CAISESQVMWTEAFF.

The V call is TRBV4-2, the J call TRBJ2-2; a possible D gene is TRBD2 (5 bases). Trimming stripped 0 bases from V and 0 bases from J, with 8 bases between. CDR3 length: 16 residues. Germline CDR1 and CDR2: LGHNA and YNFKEQ. CDR3 DNA sequence: TGTGCCAGCAGCCAAGAGAACGGGGCGAACACCGGGGAGCTGTTTTTT. This sequence encodes CASSQENGANTGELFF.

CDR3 protein: CASRVENTGELFF. DNA of the CDR3: TGTGCCAGCAGGGTAGAGAACACCGGGGAGCTGTTTTTT. This chain joins TRBV2 and TRBJ2-2; D is undetermined. This CDR3 spans 13 amino acids. Germline values: CDR1 SNHLY, CDR2 FYNNEI. Trimming took off 6 bases at V and 1 base at J, with 6 bases between the two ends.

This chain links TRBV5-1 with TRBJ2-1, with TRBD2 identical over 14 bases. The germline V gene encodes CDR1 SGHRS and CDR2 YFSETQ. The CDR3 has 15 amino acids. V gave up 4 bases and J gave up 7 bases; unmatched junction bases: 4. CDR3: CASSPTSGGANEQFF. In DNA form, the CDR3 reads TGCGCCAGCAGCCCGACTAGCGGGGGGGCGAATGAGCAGTTCTTC.

This chain joins TRBV9 and TRBJ2-1; D possibly corresponds to TRBD1 (6 bases). The CDR3 runs to 14 residues. V gave up 4 bases and J gave up 3 bases, with 11 bases separating them. The germline CDR1 and CDR2 sequences are SGDLS and YYNGEE. The CDR3 DNA is TGTGCCAGCAGCCTCAGGGACAACTACAATGAGCAGTTCTTC. It specifies CASSLRDNYNEQFF. The entire variable domain, with the rest obtained from reference TRBV9 and TRBJ2-1, is as follows: DSGVTQTPKHLITATGQRVTLRCSPRSGDLSVYWYQQSLDQGLQFLIQYYNGEERAKGNILERFSAQQFPDLHSELNLSSLELGDSALYFCASSLRDNYNEQFFGPGTRLTVL.

V is TRBV7-2 and J is TRBJ1-5, with D unresolved. Germline loops: CDR1 SGHTA, CDR2 FQGNSA. The V end was cut by 3 bases, the J end by 0 bases, with 6 bases between. The CDR3 is made up of 14 amino acids. The CDR3 nucleotides read TGTGCCAGCAGCTTTATTCGTAGCAATCAGCCCCAGCATTTT. This codes for CASSFIRSNQPQHF.

This clone has just one count. This sequence joins TRBV27 and TRBJ1-5; D gene ambiguous. The CDR3 extends over 14 amino acids. Per germline, CDR1 MNHEY and CDR2 SMNVEV (reference sequence). The V end lost 5 bases, the J end lost 5 bases, and 13 bases lay between the germline ends. CDR3 sequence: CASSLNGLHQPQHF. CDR3 bases: TGTGCCAGCAGTCTAAATGGGCTCCATCAGCCCCAGCATTTT.

The CDR3 DNA is TGCGCCAGCAGCTTGGTGCGGGGCTTGAACACTGAAGCTTTCTTT. Amino acid sequence: CASSLVRGLNTEAFF. The V call is TRBV5-1, the J call TRBJ1-1, with D tentatively TRBD1 (5 bases). Germline CDR1 SGHRS, CDR2 YFSETQ. V dropped 0 bases and J dropped 0 bases, with 9 bases sitting between them. The CDR3 length is 15 residues.

This clone was seen a few times. The chain couples TRBV5-1 to TRBJ2-7, with D uncertain. The germline V and J ends were trimmed by 3 bases and 7 bases, with 14 bases remaining between them. The CDR3 has 13 amino acids. In germline, CDR1 is SGHRS, CDR2 YFSETQ. The CDR3 sequence: CASSSYDIYEQYF. The CDR3 region has the DNA TGCGCCAGCAGCTCCTACGATATTTATGAGCAGTACTTC. The full variable domain, in which reference TRBV5-1 and TRBJ2-7 provide the parts outside the CDR3, is KAGVTQTPRYLIKTRGQQVTLSCSPISGHRSVSWYQQTPGQGLQFLFEYFSETQRNKGNFPGRFSGRQFSNSRSEMNVSTLELGDSALYLCASSSYDIYEQYFGPGTRLTVT.

The CDR3 nucleotides read TGTGCCAGCAGCTTAGCGCTAGCGGGAGGGGAAGAGACCCAGTACTTC. Protein product: CASSLALAGGEETQYF. This chain uses TRBV7-2 with TRBJ2-5, with 12 bases aligning to TRBD2. Germline CDR1 reads SGHTA; CDR2 reads FQGNSA. The CDR3 is made up of 16 amino acids. V shed 0 bases and J 3 bases; nucleotides not matched to a gene: 2.

This sequence joins TRBV9 and TRBJ2-2, with 8 bases that match TRBD1. The CDR3 has 16 amino acids. The V segment lost 0 bases and the J segment 5 bases; nucleotides outside the gene matches: 6. Germline lookup yields CDR1 SGDLS and CDR2 YYNGEE. CDR3 coding DNA: TGTGCCAGCAGCGTAGTTCCCGGACAGGGAACCGGGGAGCTGTTTTTT. Its protein is CASSVVPGQGTGELFF. The full variable domain, its missing parts supplied by reference TRBV9 and TRBJ2-2, is DSGVTQTPKHLITATGQRVTLRCSPRSGDLSVYWYQQSLDQGLQFLIQYYNGEERAKGNILERFSAQQFPDLHSELNLSSLELGDSALYFCASSVVPGQGTGELFFGEGSRLTVL.

V and J are TRBV6-5 and TRBJ2-5, with TRBD1 identical over 10 bases. The CDR3 runs to 16 residues. V dropped 4 bases and J dropped 4; count of bases not matched to a gene: 9. Germline CDR1 reads MNHEY; CDR2 reads SVGAGI. CDR3 nucleotide sequence: TGTGCCAGCAGTTCCAAGGCCGACAGGGGGCGAGAGACCCAGTACTTC. Translation gives CASSSKADRGRETQYF.

In this sample, this clone turned up a few times. The V call is TRBV5-1, the J call TRBJ2-5; D not certain. CDR3 length: 14 amino acids. The germline gives CDR1 SGHRS, CDR2 YFSETQ. The V gene lost 1 base and the J gene lost 1 base, with 8 bases spanning the gap. The CDR3 region has the DNA TGCGCCAGCAGCTTGTTCAGAGGCCAAGAGACCCAGTACTTC. This gives the protein CASSLFRGQETQYF. The variable domain in full, with the rest retrieved from reference TRBV5-1 and TRBJ2-5, is KAGVTQTPRYLIKTRGQQVTLSCSPISGHRSVSWYQQTPGQGLQFLFEYFSETQRNKGNFPGRFSGRQFSNSRSEMNVSTLELGDSALYLCASSLFRGQETQYFGPGTRLLVL.

The chain has TRBV27 and TRBJ2-7; 11 nucleotides agree with TRBD2. The CDR3 covers 14 residues. V dropped 5 bases and J dropped 4; count of bases not matched to a gene: 4. Germline lookup yields CDR1 MNHEY and CDR2 SMNVEV (reference sequence). The DNA of the CDR3 is TGTGCCAGCAGTCCCGGGACTAGCGGTTACGAGCAGTACTTC. Translating gives CASSPGTSGYEQYF.

V is TRBV2 and J is TRBJ2-5; no clear D. Trimming took 8 bases from V and 5 from J, leaving 12 bases between them. Germline CDR1 reads SNHLY; CDR2 reads FYNNEI. The CDR3 spans 12 residues. CDR3 nucleotides: TGTGCCAGCCTACGTTCCCTGGAGACCCAGTACTTC. Protein: CASLRSLETQYF. Looking up the rest from reference TRBV2 and TRBJ2-5 gives the full variable domain: EPEVTQTPSHQVTQMGQEVILRCVPISNHLYFYWYRQILGQKVEFLVSFYNNEISEKSEIFDDQFSVERPDGSNFTLKIRSTKLEDSAMYFCASLRSLETQYFGPGTRLLVL.

This chain connects TRBV5-1 to TRBJ2-1; 12 bases map to TRBD1. CDR1 and CDR2 (germline): SGHRS, YFSETQ. V lost 4 bases to trimming and J lost 14 bases; unmatched junction nucleotides: 10. CDR3 size: 14 residues. The CDR3, as DNA: TGCGCCAGCAGCAGAGGGGACAGGGGGCTGTGGGAGTTCTTC. The encoded protein is CASSRGDRGLWEFF.

CDR3 region: CASSLDAFPETQYF. CDR3 sequence (DNA): TGTGCCAGCAGCTTAGATGCGTTTCCAGAGACCCAGTACTTC. The chain recombines TRBV11-3 with TRBJ2-5; D unresolved. Trimming took 0 bases from V and 4 from J, leaving 9 bases between them. Germline V gene data show CDR1 as SGHNT and CDR2 as YENEEA. This CDR3 comprises 14 residues. The full variable domain, with the rest looked up from reference TRBV11-3 and TRBJ2-5, is EAGVVQSPRYKIIEKKQPVAFWCNPISGHNTLYWYLQNLGQGPELLIRYENEEAVDDSQLPKDRFSAERLKGVDSTLKIQPAELGDSAVYLCASSLDAFPETQYFGPGTRLLVL.

V is TRBV6-5 and J is TRBJ2-4; D uncertain. Germline CDR1 is MNHEY and CDR2 is SVGAGI. The V gene lost 2 bases and the J gene lost 3 bases, with 14 bases spanning the gap. This CDR3 has 16 residues. The CDR3 DNA sequence: TGTGCCAGCAGTTACATAGCCGAGCCCGACAAAAACATTCAGTACTTC. Translated: CASSYIAEPDKNIQYF.

The rearrangement links TRBV2 to TRBJ1-4; tentative D call: TRBD1 (6 bases). There are 13 residues in the CDR3. In germline, CDR1 is SNHLY, CDR2 FYNNEI. Between the trimmed V and J ends, which lost 4 bases and 5 bases, there was a span of 8 bases. CDR3: CASSGQGNEKLFF. CDR3 in DNA: TGTGCCAGCAGTGGGCAGGGGAATGAAAAACTGTTTTTT.

In nucleotides, the CDR3 is TGCAGCGTTATGACCCGGGGAGATAAAGCTTTCTTT. It is translated as CSVMTRGDKAFF. The rearrangement links TRBV29-1 to TRBJ1-1; D is unresolved. The germline V and J ends were trimmed by 5 bases and 9 bases, with 16 bases remaining between them. The CDR3 extends over 12 amino acids. Germline lookup yields CDR1 SQVTM and CDR2 ANQGSEA.

The chain employs TRBV4-1 and TRBJ2-3; the D gene is possibly TRBD1 (8 bases). V lost 6 bases and J lost 2, with 18 bases in between. The CDR3 is 16 amino acids. The germline CDR1 and CDR2 sequences are MGHRA and YSYEKL. The CDR3 spells CASRDGQGGPTDTQYF. In DNA, the CDR3 is TGCGCCAGCAGAGACGGACAGGGAGGGCCCACAGATACGCAGTATTTT.

V is TRBV5-4 and J is TRBJ2-1; 9 bases are shared with TRBD2. Germline loops: CDR1 SGHNT, CDR2 YYREEE (reference sequence). With V trimmed by 5 bases and J by 0 bases, 9 bases remained unmatched. The CDR3 is 17 residues long. For the CDR3, the DNA is TGTGCCAGCAGTCGGGCTAGCGGGGCCAGCTCCTACAATGAGCAGTTCTTC. Translation: CASSRASGASSYNEQFF.

This sequence joins TRBV10-3 and TRBJ1-5; D possibly corresponds to TRBD1 (5 bases). Trimming pared 3 bases from V and 3 bases from J, leaving 9 bases between. This CDR3 has 14 residues. Germline V gene lookup returns CDR1 ENHRY and CDR2 SYGVKD. Here the CDR3 reads CAISDWTYNQPQHF. DNA for the CDR3: TGTGCCATCAGTGATTGGACATACAATCAGCCCCAGCATTTT.

The genes are TRBV29-1 and TRBJ2-5; TRBD2 aligns across 10 bases. Germline CDR1 is SQVTM and CDR2 is ANQGSEA. Unmatched junction bases numbered 16, after V lost 7 bases and J lost 2 bases. The CDR3 is made up of 17 amino acids. CDR3 DNA sequence: TGCAGCGCCAGACATGGGGGGACTAGCGCTAAACAAGAGACCCAGTACTTC. It yields the protein CSARHGGTSAKQETQYF.

The rearrangement joins TRBV6-5 to TRBJ2-3, with 8 bases aligning to TRBD2. This CDR3 has 15 amino acids. The germline gives CDR1 MNHEY, CDR2 SVGAGI. Trimming at V came to 5 bases and at J to 0 bases, leaving 4 bases not matched to a gene. The CDR3 protein is CASSGSGTSTDTQYF. The CDR3, as DNA: TGTGCCAGCAGTGGTAGCGGGACGAGCACAGATACGCAGTATTTT.

This chain connects TRBV7-3 to TRBJ2-2; a possible D gene is TRBD1 (5 bases). CDR1 SGHTA and CDR2 FQGTGA come from the germline V gene. Trimming removed 8 bases at V and 7 bases at J, with 14 bases between. CDR3 length: 13 amino acids. Here the CDR3 DNA reads TGTGCCAGCTCAAATCAGGGTCACGGGGAGCTGTTTTTT. As protein: CASSNQGHGELFF.

This clone was observed a single time. V and J are TRBV7-3 and TRBJ2-3; D is uncertain. The length of the CDR3 is 14 residues. Deletions cut 1 base from V and 4 bases from J, with 9 bases between. CDR1 and CDR2 (germline): SGHTA, FQGTGA. The CDR3 protein is CASSLRVAPDTQYF. CDR3 sequence (DNA): TGTGCCAGCAGCTTAAGGGTAGCACCAGATACGCAGTATTTT.

V gene TRBV29-1 combines with J gene TRBJ2-5, with TRBD1 matching 8 bases. The germline CDR1 and CDR2 sequences are SQVTM and ANQGSEA. The CDR3 runs to 12 residues. After removal of 6 bases from V and 4 bases from J, the junction contained 4 bases not matched to a gene. CDR3 in DNA: TGCAGCGTGGCAGGGGGCGCAGAGACCCAGTACTTC. The encoded protein is CSVAGGAETQYF.